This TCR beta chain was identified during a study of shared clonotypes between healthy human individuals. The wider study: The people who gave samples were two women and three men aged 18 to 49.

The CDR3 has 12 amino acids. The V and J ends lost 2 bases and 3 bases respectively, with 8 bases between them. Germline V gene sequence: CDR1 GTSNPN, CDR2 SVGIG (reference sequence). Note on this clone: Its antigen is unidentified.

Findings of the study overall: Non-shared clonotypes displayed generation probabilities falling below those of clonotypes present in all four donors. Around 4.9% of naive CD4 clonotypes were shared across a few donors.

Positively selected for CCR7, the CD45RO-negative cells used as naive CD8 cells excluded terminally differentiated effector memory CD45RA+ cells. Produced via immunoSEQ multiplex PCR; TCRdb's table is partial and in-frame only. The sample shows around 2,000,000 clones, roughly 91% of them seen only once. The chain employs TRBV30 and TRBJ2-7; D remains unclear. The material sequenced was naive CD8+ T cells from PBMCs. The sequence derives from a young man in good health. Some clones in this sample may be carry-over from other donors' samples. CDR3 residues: CAWSPLVYEQYF. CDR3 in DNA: TGTGCCTGGAGTCCCTTAGTCTACGAGCAGTACTTC.